Below, 26 T cell receptor beta chains from the same sample are listed, as sequenced in a study of breast tumors, draining lymph nodes, adjacent tissues. TCRdb re-called the multiplex PCR reads through MiXCR, storing one row per CDR3 protein. The sample holds approximately 230,000 distinct CDR3 sequences, about 34% seen once. Breast cancer patients provided tissue from their axillary draining lymph nodes. Specimen: axillary lymph node tissue. Receptors were obtained from a female donor with breast cancer. Some clones in this sample may be carry-over from other donors' samples.

The chain links TRBV2 to TRBJ2-2, with 8 bases aligning to TRBD1. J was trimmed by 2 bases and V by 8 bases; bases with no gene match: 7. Germline V gene sequence: CDR1 SNHLY, CDR2 FYNNEI. The length of the CDR3 is 15 residues. The CDR3 DNA sequence: TGTGCCAGCGCCCCAGGGGGCCGAAACACCGGGGAGCTGTTTTTT. Its translation is CASAPGGRNTGELFF. The full variable domain, its missing parts supplied by reference TRBV2 and TRBJ2-2, is EPEVTQTPSHQVTQMGQEVILRCVPISNHLYFYWYRQILGQKVEFLVSFYNNEISEKSEIFDDQFSVERPDGSNFTLKIRSTKLEDSAMYFCASAPGGRNTGELFFGEGSRLTVL.

This clonotype has more than one count but fewer than ten. The genes are TRBV24-1 and TRBJ1-2, with 7 positions matching TRBD1. After removal of 6 bases from V and 0 bases from J, the junction contained 3 bases not matched to a gene. Germline V gene sequence: CDR1 KGHDR, CDR2 SFDVKD. The CDR3 loop spans 14 amino acids. The CDR3, as DNA: TGTGCCACCAGTCAAGGGACAGCTAACTATGGCTACACCTTC. Its translation: CATSQGTANYGYTF.

This clonotype was observed at least ten times. J is TRBJ1-2 and V is TRBV7-3; maybe TRBD1 (5 bases). There are 14 residues in the CDR3. CDR1 and CDR2 from the germline V gene are SGHTA and FQGTGA. The ends were cut back, 0 bases at V and 6 bases at J, with 11 bases in the middle. CDR3 sequence reads: CASSLTARADGYTF. The CDR3, as DNA: TGTGCCAGCAGCTTAACGGCCAGGGCTGATGGCTACACCTTC.

The V call is TRBV20-1, the J call TRBJ2-1, with D perhaps matching TRBD2 (5 bases). CDR3 length: 16 amino acids. The V gene's germline CDR1 is DFQATT and CDR2 SNEGSKA (reference sequence). V lost 3 bases to trimming and J lost 0 bases, with 15 bases between them. CDR3 amino acids: CSARPLGSSSYNEQFF. In nucleotides, the CDR3 is TGCAGTGCTAGGCCCCTGGGGAGCAGCTCCTACAATGAGCAGTTCTTC.

V and J are TRBV4-3 and TRBJ2-1, with a tentative D call TRBD2 (6 bases). Germline V gene data show CDR1 as LGHNA and CDR2 as YSLEER. This CDR3 spans 15 amino acids. V was trimmed by 4 bases and J by 4 bases, leaving 14 bases between them. CDR3 bases: TGCGCCAGCAGCCCCTCCGGGACTGAATACAATGAGCAGTTCTTC. Protein sequence: CASSPSGTEYNEQFF.

In this sample, this clonotype turned up once. The V gene is TRBV6-5, the J gene TRBJ2-5; possible D gene TRBD1, 6 bases. This CDR3 has 15 amino acids. Germline V CDR1 and CDR2: MNHEY, SVGAGI. Trimming removed 2 bases from V and 4 bases from J, with 14 bases in between. CDR3 amino acids: CASSYRARGIETQYF. As DNA, the CDR3 is TGTGCCAGCAGTTACAGGGCCAGGGGTATAGAGACCCAGTACTTC.

A remark on this clonotype: This likely comes from a read error, as the CDR3 has no conserved phenylalanine or tryptophan at its end. Because the CDR3's place on the DNA is in doubt, the DNA is left out and the CDR3 is given as listed by TCRdb. The chain has TRBV6-1 and TRBJ2-6; the table gives TRBD1 as D, unverified against the DNA. From its first to its last residue, the CDR3 has 16 amino acids. The germline CDR1 and CDR2 sequences are MNHNS and SASEGT. The CDR3 sequence: CASIPGQLWGQRPDLI.

This clonotype was seen ten or more times. A much larger clonotype is one base distant, so this may be a read error. The genes are TRBV6-6 and TRBJ2-7; D gene unclear. CDR1 and CDR2 from the germline V gene are MNHNY and SVGAGI (reference sequence). Between the trimmed V and J ends, which lost 5 bases and 2 bases, there was a span of 7 bases. The CDR3 is made up of 12 amino acids. The CDR3 loop reads CASSPQTYEQYF. CDR3 bases: TGTGCCAGCAGTCCCCAAACCTACGAGCAGTACTTC.

Concerning this clonotype: A much larger clone sits a single nucleotide away, making a read error possible. The rearrangement joins TRBV7-2 to TRBJ2-5, with 13 bases identical to TRBD2. In germline, CDR1 is SGHTA, CDR2 FQGNSA. The CDR3 has 17 amino acids. The CDR3 loop reads CASSQGLAGASQEPQYF. In DNA, the CDR3 is TGTGCCAGCAGCCAAGGACTAGCGGGGGCGTCCCAAGAGCCCCAGTACTTC. The whole variable domain, remainder taken from reference TRBV7-2 and TRBJ2-5, is GAGVSQSPSNKVTEKGKDVELRCDPISGHTALYWYRQSLGQGLEFLIYFQGNSAPDKSGLPSDRFSAERTGGSVSTLTIQRTQQEDSAVYLCASSQGLAGASQEPQYFGPGTRLLVL.

A word on this clonotype: Given a much more abundant clone one base away, this may be a read error. The rearrangement joins TRBV13 to TRBJ2-5; no reliable D call. Germline V gene lookup returns CDR1 PRHDT and CDR2 FYEKMQ (reference sequence). Trimming removed 5 bases from V and 4 bases from J, with 11 bases in between. The CDR3 is 13 amino acids. The CDR3 nucleotides read TGTGCCAGCAGCCCTCCTAAGGCAGAGACCCAGTACTTC. Translating gives CASSPPKAETQYF. Combining the CDR3 with reference TRBV13 and TRBJ2-5 gives the whole variable domain AAGVIQSPRHLIKEKRETATLKCYPIPRHDTVYWYQQGPGQDPQFLISFYEKMQSDKGSIPDRFSAQQFSDYHSELNMSSLELGDSALYFCASSPPKAETQYFGPGTRLLVL.

For this clonotype: This may be a read error, as it is one base from a much larger clone. V is TRBV18 and J is TRBJ1-5; a weak D match, TRBD1 (5 bases). The CDR3 loop spans 12 amino acids. Germline V gene lookup returns CDR1 KGHSH and CDR2 LQKENI. Here the CDR3 DNA reads TGTGCCAGCTCAAAACAGGATCAGCTCCAGCATTTT. Translated, it gives CASSKQDQLQHF.

The chain recombines TRBV19 with TRBJ2-5; D perhaps matches TRBD2 (5 bases). The CDR3 has 13 residues. Germline lookup yields CDR1 LNHDA and CDR2 SQIVND (reference sequence). Trimming took off 7 bases at V and 2 bases at J, with 11 bases between the two ends. CDR3 sequence: CASTTGVQETQYF. The CDR3 nucleotides are TGTGCCAGTACTACCGGGGTACAAGAGACCCAGTACTTC.

In its sample, this clonotype was seen many times. This rearrangement joins TRBV9 to TRBJ1-2, with unresolved D. V lost 5 bases and J 9 bases, leaving 14 bases between the germline ends. The CDR3 has 12 amino acids. Germline V gene sequence: CDR1 SGDLS, CDR2 YYNGEE. CDR3 residues: CASSATGTRYTF. The CDR3 nucleotides are TGTGCCAGCAGTGCTACGGGTACGCGCTACACCTTC.

To note about this clonotype: This could be a read error, since a much larger clone is one nucleotide away. The V gene is TRBV20-1, the J gene TRBJ1-2; 7 bases match TRBD1. Per germline, CDR1 DFQATT and CDR2 SNEGSKA (reference sequence). This CDR3 region has 12 residues. The CDR3, as DNA: TGCAGTGCCCAGACAGGGAATAGTGGCTCCGCCTTC. This gives the protein CSAQTGNSGSAF.

This clonotype has a count of ten or more. This chain's CDR3 is CASSLGVFDYGYTF. The DNA of the CDR3 is TGTGCCAGCAGCTTGGGGGTGTTTGACTATGGCTACACCTTC. The genes are TRBV5-6 and TRBJ1-2; D gene ambiguous. The CDR3 is 14 residues long. CDR1 is SGHDT, CDR2 YYEEEE, per germline. V was cut by 0 bases and J by 3 bases, with 9 bases left in between.

The chain has TRBV6-5 and TRBJ2-6; a weak D match, TRBD1 (5 bases). Germline CDR1 is MNHEY and CDR2 is SVGAGI. Trimming removed 6 bases at V and 2 bases at J, with 11 bases between. This CDR3 is built from 15 residues. DNA of the CDR3: TGTGCCAGCAGCCCCTGGGGCCCTGGGGCCAACGTCCTGACTTTC. Translation gives CASSPWGPGANVLTF.

This clonotype has a count of ten or more. V gene TRBV20-1 combines with J gene TRBJ2-1; tentatively, D is TRBD2 (6 bases). This CDR3 spans 14 amino acids. CDR1 is DFQATT and CDR2 is SNEGSKA in the germline V gene (reference sequence). V gave up 1 base and J gave up 8 bases, with 15 bases separating them. The CDR3 loop is CSARGKGGADEQFF. The CDR3 region has the DNA TGCAGTGCTAGAGGGAAAGGAGGGGCGGATGAGCAGTTCTTC.

The chain combines TRBV20-1 with TRBJ1-2; 8 nucleotides align to TRBD1. V gave up 5 bases and J gave up 2 bases; unmatched junction bases: 7. CDR3 length: 14 residues. Germline V gene lookup returns CDR1 DFQATT and CDR2 SNEGSKA (reference sequence). The CDR3 is CSAPIRQGNYGYTF. CDR3 nucleotide sequence: TGCAGTGCTCCAATCCGACAGGGGAACTATGGCTACACCTTC.

Only a few counts were recorded for this clonotype. The gene calls are TRBV5-1 and TRBJ1-1; D is uncertain. Trimming took 0 bases from V and 11 from J, leaving 20 bases between them. Germline lookup yields CDR1 SGHRS and CDR2 YFSETQ. CDR3 length: 15 amino acids. The chain's CDR3 is CASSLDAASNTRAFF. In nucleotides, the CDR3 is TGCGCCAGCAGCTTGGATGCAGCCTCGAACACTCGGGCTTTCTTT.

The chain couples TRBV6-5 to TRBJ1-3; D not certain. Germline CDR1 and CDR2: MNHEY and SVGAGI. V was shortened by 2 bases and J by 0 bases, with 8 bases between the two germline ends. The CDR3 sequence is 15 residues long. In DNA form, the CDR3 reads TGTGCCAGCAGTTACGGACGCAGCTCTGGAAACACCATATATTTT. This translates into CASSYGRSSGNTIYF.

The rearrangement joins TRBV27 to TRBJ2-7; 14 bases align to TRBD2. Germline V gene lookup returns CDR1 MNHEY and CDR2 SMNVEV (reference sequence). The CDR3 spans 14 residues. Trimming cost V 6 bases and J 4 bases; bases outside gene matches: 2. The CDR3 is CASRGLAGAYEQYF. DNA for the CDR3: TGTGCCAGCAGGGGACTAGCGGGAGCGTACGAGCAGTACTTC.

This clonotype was seen a few times. Given a much more abundant clone one base away, this may be a read error. The chain joins TRBV5-1 to TRBJ2-3; TRBD2 is a possible D gene (6 bases). Germline CDR1 reads SGHRS; CDR2 reads YFSETQ. This CDR3 is 15 amino acids long. For the CDR3, the DNA is TGCGCCAGCGGCTTCGAGGGAGGCAGCCCAGATACGCAGTATTTT. Translated: CASGFEGGSPDTQYF.

The V gene is TRBV9, the J gene TRBJ2-2, with 9 bases matching TRBD2. The CDR3 is made up of 16 amino acids. CDR1 SGDLS and CDR2 YYNGEE come from the germline V gene. V was pared by 5 bases and J by 9 bases, with 14 bases of the junction left unmatched. The CDR3 region is CASSYSGLALTRELFF. As DNA, the CDR3 is TGTGCCAGCAGTTACTCGGGACTAGCACTTACCAGGGAGCTGTTTTTT.

There are a few counts of this clonotype. The CDR3 region has the DNA TGCAGTGCTAGAGTCCGGAGGGACGCACCGGCTTTCTTT. It is translated as CSARVRRDAPAFF. The chain uses TRBV20-1 and TRBJ1-1, with D possibly TRBD1 on 5 matching bases. Trimming removed 1 base from V and 11 bases from J, with 17 bases in between. The CDR3 consists of 13 residues. Germline CDR1 and CDR2: DFQATT and SNEGSKA (reference sequence).

A few counts support this clonotype. This chain joins TRBV27 and TRBJ2-3; D is unclear. Trimming took off 2 bases at V and 4 bases at J, with 16 bases between the two ends. This CDR3 has 16 residues. Germline CDR1 reads MNHEY; CDR2 reads SMNVEV (reference sequence). Written as DNA, the CDR3 is TGTGCCAGCAGTTTAGGCCTGTTGTCCTCGGCAGATACGCAGTATTTT. It encodes CASSLGLLSSADTQYF.

This chain connects TRBV27 to TRBJ2-7; 8 bases line up with TRBD1. V was pared by 4 bases and J by 6 bases, with 8 bases of the junction left unmatched. The CDR3 runs 14 residues. Germline assignment: CDR1 MNHEY and CDR2 SMNVEV (reference sequence). The CDR3 reads CASSSGWTGREQYF. As DNA, the CDR3 is TGTGCCAGCAGTTCCGGTTGGACAGGGCGCGAGCAGTACTTC.